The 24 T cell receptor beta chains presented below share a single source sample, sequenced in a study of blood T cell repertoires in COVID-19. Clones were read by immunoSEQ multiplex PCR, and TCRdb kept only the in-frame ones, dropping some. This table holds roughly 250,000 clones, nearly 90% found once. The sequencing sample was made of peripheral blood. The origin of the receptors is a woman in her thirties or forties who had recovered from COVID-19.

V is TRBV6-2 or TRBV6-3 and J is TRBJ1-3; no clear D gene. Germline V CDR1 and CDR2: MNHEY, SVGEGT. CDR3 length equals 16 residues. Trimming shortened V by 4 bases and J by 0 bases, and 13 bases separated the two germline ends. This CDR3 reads CASSFRGRSSGNTIYF. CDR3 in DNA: TGTGCCAGCAGTTTTCGCGGGAGGAGCTCTGGAAACACCATATATTTT.

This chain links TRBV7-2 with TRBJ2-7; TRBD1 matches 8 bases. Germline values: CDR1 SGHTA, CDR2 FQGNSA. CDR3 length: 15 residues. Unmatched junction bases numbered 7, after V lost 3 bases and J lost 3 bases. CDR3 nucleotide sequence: TGTGCCAGCAGCTTGGCCGGGACAGGATACTACGAGCAGTACTTC. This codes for CASSLAGTGYYEQYF.

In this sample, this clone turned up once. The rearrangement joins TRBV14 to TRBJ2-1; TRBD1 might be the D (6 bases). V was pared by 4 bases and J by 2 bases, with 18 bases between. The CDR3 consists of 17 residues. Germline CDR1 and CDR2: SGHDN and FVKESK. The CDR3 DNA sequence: TGTGCCAGCAGCCCCACTGACAGGACCACTACCTACAATGAGCAGTTCTTC. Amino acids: CASSPTDRTTTYNEQFF.

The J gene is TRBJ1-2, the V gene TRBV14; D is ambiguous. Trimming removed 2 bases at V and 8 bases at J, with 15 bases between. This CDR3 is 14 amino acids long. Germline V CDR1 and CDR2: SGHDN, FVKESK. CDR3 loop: CASSQSWGGSGYTF. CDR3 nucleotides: TGTGCCAGCAGCCAATCGTGGGGAGGGTCCGGCTACACCTTC.

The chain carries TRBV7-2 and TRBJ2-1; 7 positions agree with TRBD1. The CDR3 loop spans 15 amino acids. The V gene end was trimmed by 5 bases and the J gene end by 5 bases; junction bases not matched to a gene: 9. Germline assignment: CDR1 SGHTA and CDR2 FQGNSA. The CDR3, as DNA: TGTGCCAGCAGCAAGACAGGGTTAATAAACAATGAGCAGTTCTTC. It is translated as CASSKTGLINNEQFF.

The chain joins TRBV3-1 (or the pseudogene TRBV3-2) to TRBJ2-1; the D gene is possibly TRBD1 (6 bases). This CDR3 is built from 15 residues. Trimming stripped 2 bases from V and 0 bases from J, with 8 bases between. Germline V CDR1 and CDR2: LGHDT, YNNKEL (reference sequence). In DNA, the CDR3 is TGTGCCAGCAGCCAACAGGGGTCCTCCTACAATGAGCAGTTCTTC. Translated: CASSQQGSSYNEQFF.

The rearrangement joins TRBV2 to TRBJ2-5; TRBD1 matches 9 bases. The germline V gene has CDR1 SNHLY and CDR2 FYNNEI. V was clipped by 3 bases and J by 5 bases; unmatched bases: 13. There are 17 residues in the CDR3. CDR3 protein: CASSEVGTGGARETQYF. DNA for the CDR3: TGTGCCAGCAGTGAGGTGGGCACAGGGGGCGCAAGGGAGACCCAGTACTTC.

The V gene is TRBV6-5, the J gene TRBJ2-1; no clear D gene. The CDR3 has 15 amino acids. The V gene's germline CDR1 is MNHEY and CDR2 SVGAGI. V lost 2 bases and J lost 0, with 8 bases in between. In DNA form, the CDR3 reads TGTGCCAGCAGTTACCGGGTGAGCTCCTACAATGAGCAGTTCTTC. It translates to CASSYRVSSYNEQFF.

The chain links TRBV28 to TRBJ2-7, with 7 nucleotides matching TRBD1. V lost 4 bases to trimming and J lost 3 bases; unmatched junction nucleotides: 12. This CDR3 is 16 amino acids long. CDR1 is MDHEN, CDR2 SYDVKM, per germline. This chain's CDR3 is CASSSQYGTALYEQYF. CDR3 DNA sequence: TGTGCCAGCAGTTCCCAATACGGGACAGCGCTCTACGAGCAGTACTTC.

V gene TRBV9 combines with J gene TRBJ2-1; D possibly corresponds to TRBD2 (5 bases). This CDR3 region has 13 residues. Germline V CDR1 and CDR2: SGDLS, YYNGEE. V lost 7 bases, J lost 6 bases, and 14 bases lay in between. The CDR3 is CASSEISGNEQFF. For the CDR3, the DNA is TGTGCCAGCTCCGAGATAAGCGGCAATGAGCAGTTCTTC. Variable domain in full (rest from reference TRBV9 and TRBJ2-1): DSGVTQTPKHLITATGQRVTLRCSPRSGDLSVYWYQQSLDQGLQFLIQYYNGEERAKGNILERFSAQQFPDLHSELNLSSLELGDSALYFCASSEISGNEQFFGPGTRLTVL.

CDR3 nucleotide sequence: TGTGCCAGCAGCTCCCGGACGGGAAACTATGGCTACACCTTC. Protein sequence: CASSSRTGNYGYTF. V and J are TRBV9 and TRBJ1-2, with D uncertain. Trimming left V 4 bases short and J 2 bases short, with 12 bases between. The CDR3 extends over 14 amino acids. Germline values: CDR1 SGDLS, CDR2 YYNGEE. Full variable domain (missing parts from reference TRBV9 and TRBJ1-2): DSGVTQTPKHLITATGQRVTLRCSPRSGDLSVYWYQQSLDQGLQFLIQYYNGEERAKGNILERFSAQQFPDLHSELNLSSLELGDSALYFCASSSRTGNYGYTFGSGTRLTVV.

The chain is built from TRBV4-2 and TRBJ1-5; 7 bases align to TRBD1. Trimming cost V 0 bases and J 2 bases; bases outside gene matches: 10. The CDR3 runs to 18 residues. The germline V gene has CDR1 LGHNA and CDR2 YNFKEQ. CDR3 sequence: CASSQDSTGDGGNQPQHF. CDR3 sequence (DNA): TGTGCCAGCAGCCAAGATTCTACAGGGGACGGAGGCAATCAGCCCCAGCATTTT.

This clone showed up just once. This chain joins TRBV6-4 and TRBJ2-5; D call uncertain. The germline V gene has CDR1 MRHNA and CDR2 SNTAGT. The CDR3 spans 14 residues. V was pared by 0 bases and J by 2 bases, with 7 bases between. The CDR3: CASSDSRGQETQYF. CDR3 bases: TGTGCCAGCAGTGACTCAAGAGGACAAGAGACCCAGTACTTC.

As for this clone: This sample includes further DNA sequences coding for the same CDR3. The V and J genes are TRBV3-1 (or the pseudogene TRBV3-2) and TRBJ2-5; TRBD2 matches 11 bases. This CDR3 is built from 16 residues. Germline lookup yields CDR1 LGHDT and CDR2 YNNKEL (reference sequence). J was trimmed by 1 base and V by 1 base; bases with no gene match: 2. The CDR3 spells CASSQGLAGGQETQYF. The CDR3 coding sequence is TGTGCCAGCAGCCAAGGGCTAGCGGGGGGCCAAGAGACCCAGTACTTC.

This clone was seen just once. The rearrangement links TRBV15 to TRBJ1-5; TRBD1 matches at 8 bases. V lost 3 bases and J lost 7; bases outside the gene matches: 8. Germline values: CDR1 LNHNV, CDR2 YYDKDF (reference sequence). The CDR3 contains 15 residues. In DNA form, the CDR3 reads TGTGCCACCAGCAGGGACAGGGCCGATCGACAGCCCCAGCATTTT. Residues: CATSRDRADRQPQHF.

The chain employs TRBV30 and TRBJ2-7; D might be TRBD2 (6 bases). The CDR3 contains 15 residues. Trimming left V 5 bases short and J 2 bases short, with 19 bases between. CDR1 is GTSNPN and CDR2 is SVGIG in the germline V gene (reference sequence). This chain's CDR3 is CAWGRMGGLTYEQYF. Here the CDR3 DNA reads TGTGCCTGGGGACGGATGGGGGGATTGACCTACGAGCAGTACTTC.

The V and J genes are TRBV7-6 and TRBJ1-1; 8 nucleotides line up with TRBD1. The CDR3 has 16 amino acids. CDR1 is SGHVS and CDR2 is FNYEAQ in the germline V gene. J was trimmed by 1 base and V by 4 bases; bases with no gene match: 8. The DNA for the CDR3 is TGTGCCAGCAGCTCCCTCCGGACAGGGCAGAACACTGAAGCTTTCTTT. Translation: CASSSLRTGQNTEAFF.

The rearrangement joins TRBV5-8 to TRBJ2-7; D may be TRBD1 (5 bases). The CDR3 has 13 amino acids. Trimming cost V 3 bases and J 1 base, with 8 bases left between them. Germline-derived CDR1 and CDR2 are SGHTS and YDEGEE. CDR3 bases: TGTGCCAGCAGCTGGCGACAGTCCTACGAGCAGTACTTC. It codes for CASSWRQSYEQYF.

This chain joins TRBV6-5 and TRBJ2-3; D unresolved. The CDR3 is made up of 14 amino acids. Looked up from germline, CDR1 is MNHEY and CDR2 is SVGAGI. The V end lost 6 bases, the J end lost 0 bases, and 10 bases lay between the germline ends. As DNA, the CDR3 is TGTGCCAGCAGCGTCCGAGTGAGCACAGATACGCAGTATTTT. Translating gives CASSVRVSTDTQYF.

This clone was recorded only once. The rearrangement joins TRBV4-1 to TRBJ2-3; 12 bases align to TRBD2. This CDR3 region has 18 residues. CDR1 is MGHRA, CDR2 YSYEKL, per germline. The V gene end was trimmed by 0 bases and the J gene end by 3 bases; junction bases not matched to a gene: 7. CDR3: CASSQEYGLAGGTDTQYF. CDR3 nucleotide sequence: TGCGCCAGCAGCCAAGAATACGGTCTAGCGGGGGGGACAGATACGCAGTATTTT.

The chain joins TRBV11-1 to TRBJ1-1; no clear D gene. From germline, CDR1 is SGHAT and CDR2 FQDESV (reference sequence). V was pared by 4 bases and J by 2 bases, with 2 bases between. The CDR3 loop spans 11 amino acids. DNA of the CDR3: TGTGCCAGCAGCTCAAACACTGAAGCTTTCTTT. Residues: CASSSNTEAFF.

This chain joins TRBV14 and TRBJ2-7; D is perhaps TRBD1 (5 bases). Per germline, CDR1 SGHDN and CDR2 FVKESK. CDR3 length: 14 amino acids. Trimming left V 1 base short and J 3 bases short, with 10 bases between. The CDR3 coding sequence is TGTGCCAGCAGCCAAGGCGACAGCCGCTACGAGCAGTACTTC. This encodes CASSQGDSRYEQYF. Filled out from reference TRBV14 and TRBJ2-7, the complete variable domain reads EAGVTQFPSHSVIEKGQTVTLRCDPISGHDNLYWYRRVMGKEIKFLLHFVKESKQDESGMPNNRFLAERTGGTYSTLKVQPAELEDSGVYFCASSQGDSRYEQYFGPGTRLTVT.

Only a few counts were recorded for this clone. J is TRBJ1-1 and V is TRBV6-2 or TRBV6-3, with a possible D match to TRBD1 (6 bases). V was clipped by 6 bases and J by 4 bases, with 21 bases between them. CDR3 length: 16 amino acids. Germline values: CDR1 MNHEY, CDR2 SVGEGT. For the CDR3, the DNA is TGTGCCAGCAGCAGAGGACAGCTTATCAGGGGCACTGAAGCTTTCTTT. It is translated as CASSRGQLIRGTEAFF.

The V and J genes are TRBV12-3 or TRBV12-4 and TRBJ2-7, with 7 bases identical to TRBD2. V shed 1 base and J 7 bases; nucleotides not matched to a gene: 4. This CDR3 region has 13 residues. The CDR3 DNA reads TGTGCCAGCAGTTTAGGTCCAGCGGGGGAGCAGTACTTC. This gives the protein CASSLGPAGEQYF.